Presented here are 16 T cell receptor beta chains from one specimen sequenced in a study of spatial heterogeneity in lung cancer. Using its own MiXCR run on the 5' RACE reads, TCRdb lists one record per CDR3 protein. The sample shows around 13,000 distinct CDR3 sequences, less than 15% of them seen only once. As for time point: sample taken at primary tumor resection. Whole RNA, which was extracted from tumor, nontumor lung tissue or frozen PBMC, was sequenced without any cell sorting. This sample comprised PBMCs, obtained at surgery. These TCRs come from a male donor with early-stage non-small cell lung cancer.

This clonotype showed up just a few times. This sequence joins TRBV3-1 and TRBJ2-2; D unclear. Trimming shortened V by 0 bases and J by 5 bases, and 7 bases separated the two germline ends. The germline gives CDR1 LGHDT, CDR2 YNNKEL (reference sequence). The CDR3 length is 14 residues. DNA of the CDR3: TGTGCCAGCAGCCAAGAAAGCTGGACCGGGGAGCTGTTTTTT. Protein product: CASSQESWTGELFF.

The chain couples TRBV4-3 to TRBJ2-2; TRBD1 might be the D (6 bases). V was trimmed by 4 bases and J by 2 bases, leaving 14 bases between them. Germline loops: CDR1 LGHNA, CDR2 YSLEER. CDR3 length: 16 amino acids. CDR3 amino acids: CASSPGLGANTGELFF. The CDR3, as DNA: TGCGCCAGCAGCCCCGGTTTGGGGGCCAACACCGGGGAGCTGTTTTTT.

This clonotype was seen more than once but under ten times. DNA of the CDR3: TGTGCCAGCAGTTTAGACAGCAGACGCTATGGCTACACCTTC. Its protein is CASSLDSRRYGYTF. The genes are TRBV27 and TRBJ1-2, with D possibly being TRBD1 (5 bases). The CDR3 is 14 amino acids. V was cut by 2 bases and J by 4 bases, with 11 bases left in between. CDR1 and CDR2 (germline): MNHEY, SMNVEV (reference sequence).

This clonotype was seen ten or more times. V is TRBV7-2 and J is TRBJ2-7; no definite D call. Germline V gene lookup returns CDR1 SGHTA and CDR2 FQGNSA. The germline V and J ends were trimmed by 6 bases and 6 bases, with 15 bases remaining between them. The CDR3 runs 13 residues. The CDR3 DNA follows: TGTGCCAGCAGTCTACGGGTTTTGGCCGAGCAGTACTTC. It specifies CASSLRVLAEQYF.

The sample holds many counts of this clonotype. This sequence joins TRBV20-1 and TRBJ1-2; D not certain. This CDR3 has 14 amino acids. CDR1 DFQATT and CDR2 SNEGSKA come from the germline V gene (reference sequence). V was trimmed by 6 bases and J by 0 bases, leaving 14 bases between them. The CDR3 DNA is TGCAGTGCCATGGTCCGAGATTCTAACTATGGCTACACCTTC. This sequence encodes CSAMVRDSNYGYTF.

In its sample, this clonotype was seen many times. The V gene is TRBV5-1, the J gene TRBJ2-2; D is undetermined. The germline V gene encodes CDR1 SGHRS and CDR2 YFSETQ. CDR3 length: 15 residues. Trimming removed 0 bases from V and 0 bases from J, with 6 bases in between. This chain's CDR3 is CASSLALANTGELFF. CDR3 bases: TGCGCCAGCAGCTTGGCCCTTGCGAACACCGGGGAGCTGTTTTTT.

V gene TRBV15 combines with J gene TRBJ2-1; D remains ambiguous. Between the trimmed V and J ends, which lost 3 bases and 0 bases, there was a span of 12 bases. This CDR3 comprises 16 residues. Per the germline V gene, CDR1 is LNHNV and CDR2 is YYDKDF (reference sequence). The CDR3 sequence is CATSRARSSSYNEQFF. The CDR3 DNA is TGTGCCACCAGCAGGGCCCGCAGTAGCTCCTACAATGAGCAGTTCTTC.

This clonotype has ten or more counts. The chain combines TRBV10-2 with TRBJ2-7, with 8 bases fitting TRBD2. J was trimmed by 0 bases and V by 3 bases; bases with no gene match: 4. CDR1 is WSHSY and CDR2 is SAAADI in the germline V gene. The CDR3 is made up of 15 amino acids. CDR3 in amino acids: CASSEGGGISYEQYF. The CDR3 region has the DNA TGCGCCAGCAGTGAAGGCGGGGGGATCTCCTACGAGCAGTACTTC.

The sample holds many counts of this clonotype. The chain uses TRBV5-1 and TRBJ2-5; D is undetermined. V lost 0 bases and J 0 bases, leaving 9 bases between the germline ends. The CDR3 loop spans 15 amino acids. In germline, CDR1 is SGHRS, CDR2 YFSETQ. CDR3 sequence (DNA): TGCGCCAGCAGCTTGGAGCCTACTAACCAAGAGACCCAGTACTTC. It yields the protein CASSLEPTNQETQYF.

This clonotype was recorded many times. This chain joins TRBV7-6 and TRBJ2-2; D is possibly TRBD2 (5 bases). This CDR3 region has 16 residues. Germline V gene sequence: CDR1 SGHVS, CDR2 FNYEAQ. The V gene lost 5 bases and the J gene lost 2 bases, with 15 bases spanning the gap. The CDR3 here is CASSKAPGRNTGELFF. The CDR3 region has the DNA TGTGCCAGCAGCAAGGCTCCGGGGAGAAACACCGGGGAGCTGTTTTTT.

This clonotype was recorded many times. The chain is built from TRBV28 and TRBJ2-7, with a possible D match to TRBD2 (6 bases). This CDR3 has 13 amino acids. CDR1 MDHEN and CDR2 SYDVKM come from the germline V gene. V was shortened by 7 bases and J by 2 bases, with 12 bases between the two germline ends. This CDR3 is CASNPGGTYEQYF. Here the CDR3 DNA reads TGTGCCAGCAACCCTGGAGGGACCTACGAGCAGTACTTC.

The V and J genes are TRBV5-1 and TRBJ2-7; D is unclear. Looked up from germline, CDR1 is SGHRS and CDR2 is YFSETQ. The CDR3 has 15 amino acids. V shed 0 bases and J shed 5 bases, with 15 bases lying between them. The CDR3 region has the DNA TGCGCCAGCAGCTTGGGGGCCGCCCAGCGCCACGAGCAGTACTTC. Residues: CASSLGAAQRHEQYF.

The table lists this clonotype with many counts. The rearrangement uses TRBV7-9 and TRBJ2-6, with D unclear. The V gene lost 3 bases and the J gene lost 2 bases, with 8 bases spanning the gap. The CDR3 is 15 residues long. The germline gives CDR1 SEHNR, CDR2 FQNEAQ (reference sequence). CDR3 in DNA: TGTGCCAGCAGCTTCGAGCTGCCTGGGGCCAACGTCCTGACTTTC. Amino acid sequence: CASSFELPGANVLTF.

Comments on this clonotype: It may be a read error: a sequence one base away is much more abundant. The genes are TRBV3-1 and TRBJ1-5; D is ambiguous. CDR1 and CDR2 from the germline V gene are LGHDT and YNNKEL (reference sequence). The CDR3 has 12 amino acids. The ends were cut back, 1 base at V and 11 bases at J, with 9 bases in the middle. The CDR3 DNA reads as TGTGCCAGCAGCCAAGGATGGGGTACCCAGCATTTT. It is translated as CASSQGWGTQHF.

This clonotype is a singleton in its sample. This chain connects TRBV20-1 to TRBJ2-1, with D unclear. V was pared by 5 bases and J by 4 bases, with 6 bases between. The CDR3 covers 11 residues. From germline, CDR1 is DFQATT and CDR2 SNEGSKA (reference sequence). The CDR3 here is CSAATYNEQFF. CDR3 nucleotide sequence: TGCAGTGCTGCCACATACAATGAGCAGTTCTTC.

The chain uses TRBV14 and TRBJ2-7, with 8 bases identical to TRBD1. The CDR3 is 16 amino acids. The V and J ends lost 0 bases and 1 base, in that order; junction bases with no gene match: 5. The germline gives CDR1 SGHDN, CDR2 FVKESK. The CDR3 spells CASSQDGTGKSYEQYF. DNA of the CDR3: TGTGCCAGCAGCCAAGACGGGACAGGAAAGTCCTACGAGCAGTACTTC.